This T cell receptor beta chain was retrieved from a study of CD8 T cells in Susac syndrome. Purification of the CD8+ and CD4+ T cells relied on negative isolation, and TEMRA cells underwent FACS enrichment. Random hexamers were used to reverse transcribe roughly 0.5 to 1 ug of RNA. Across 54 Vbeta and 13 Jbeta, TCR beta CDR3 was amplified with immunoSEQ multiplex PCR. One entry per CDR3 protein, called by TCRdb with MiXCR from the immunoSEQ multiplex PCR reads. The table shows under 95,000 distinct CDR3 sequences, with roughly 94% occurring only once. Sequenced sample: CD4+ T cells from PBMCs. The sequence was obtained from a human donor with Susac syndrome.

The CDR3 region is CASSVISGQPQHF. The DNA of the CDR3 is TGTGCCAGCAGTGTAATCTCGGGCCAGCCCCAGCATTTT. The chain uses TRBV6-5 and TRBJ1-5; D is undetermined. Between the trimmed V and J ends, which lost 5 bases and 7 bases, there was a span of 12 bases. CDR3 length equals 13 residues. CDR1 MNHEY and CDR2 SVGAGI come from the germline V gene.